One T cell receptor beta chain is described in this entry. Its cognate antigen is unknown. Any gene name here is a mouse gene name. Assay used: immunoSEQ multiplex PCR; TCRdb lists only in-frame clones, some missing. The sample records about 22,000 clones, roughly two thirds being singletons. The record originates from a study of tissue T cells after allogeneic stem cell transplantation. Whole-study findings and limits: Within patients, tissue anatomy strongly shaped TCR repertoire composition. Tissue-detected TCR repertoire was only partly captured by blood and spleen T cells. Few T cell clones were shared across patients, but motif clusters showed tissue-specific shared signatures.

The sequence was collected from a female BALB/c mouse in good health. This mouse strain has H2-d as its MHC haplotype. Sequencing was done on a sample of spleen.

The sequenced part of the CDR3 DNA is TGTGCTAGCAGCCGGGGACAGGGGGCCTATGCTGAGCAGTTC. It codes for CASSRGQGAYAEQF. The whole CDR3 protein is CASSRGQGAYAEQFF. J is TRBJ2-1 and V is TRBV29, with TRBD1 identical over 12 bases. Read data end 1 residue before the CDR3 end; the end is taken from the germline J gene. Losses at the gene ends were 6 bases for V and 3 bases for J; bases not matched to a gene: 3. Germline V gives CDR1 MSHET, CDR2 SYDVDS. The CDR3 has 15 amino acids.